This TCR beta chain was recovered during a study of monozygotic twins with inflammatory bowel disease. Each CDR3 protein gets one entry in TCRdb, which reprocessed the 5' RACE reads and gives no DNA. Its listing shows about 300,000 distinct CDR3 sequences. Germline assignment: CDR1 DFQATT and CDR2 SNEGSKA (reference sequence). The CDR3 length is 12 residues. This rearrangement joins TRBV20-1 to TRBJ1-1. The sequenced sample consisted of blood. This TCR derives from a human donor with ulcerative colitis or Crohn's disease, or a healthy co-twin of an affected twin (not recorded which). CDR3 in amino acids: CSAGGDSTEAFF.